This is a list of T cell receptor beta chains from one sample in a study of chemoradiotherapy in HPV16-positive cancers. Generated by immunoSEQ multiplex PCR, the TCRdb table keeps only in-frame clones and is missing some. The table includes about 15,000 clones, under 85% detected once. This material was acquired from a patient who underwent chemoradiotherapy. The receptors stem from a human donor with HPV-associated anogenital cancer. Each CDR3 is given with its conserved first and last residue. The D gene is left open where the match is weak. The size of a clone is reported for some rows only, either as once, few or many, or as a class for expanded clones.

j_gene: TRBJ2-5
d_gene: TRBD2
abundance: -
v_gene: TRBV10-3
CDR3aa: CAISDGGQETQYF
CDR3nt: TGTGCCATCAGTGACGGGGGGCAAGAGACCCAGTACTTC

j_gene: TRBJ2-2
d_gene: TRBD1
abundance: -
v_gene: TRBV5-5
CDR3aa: CASSLGGTVNTGELFF
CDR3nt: TGTGCCAGCAGCTTGGGTGGGACAGTAAACACCGGGGAGCTGTTTTTT

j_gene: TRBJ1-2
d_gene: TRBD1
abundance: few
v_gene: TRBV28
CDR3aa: CASSPGTGPNYGYTF
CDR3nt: TGTGCCAGCAGTCCCGGGACAGGCCCTAACTATGGCTACACCTTC

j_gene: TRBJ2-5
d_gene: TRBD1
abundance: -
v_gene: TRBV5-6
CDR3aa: CASSWESGQGHETQYF
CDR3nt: TGTGCCAGCAGCTGGGAATCGGGACAGGGACACGAGACCCAGTACTTC

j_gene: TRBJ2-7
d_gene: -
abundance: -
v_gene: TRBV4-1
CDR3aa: CASSQEIVGEPYEQYF
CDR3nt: TGCGCCAGCAGCCAAGAGATCGTAGGCGAGCCCTACGAGCAGTACTTC

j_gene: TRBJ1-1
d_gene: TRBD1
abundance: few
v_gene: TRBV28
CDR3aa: CASSLFTGGTEAFF
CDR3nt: TGTGCCAGCAGTCTTTTCACAGGGGGAACTGAAGCTTTCTTT

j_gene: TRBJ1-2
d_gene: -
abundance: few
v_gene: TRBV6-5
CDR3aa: CASSLSGRGYTF
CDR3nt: TGTGCCAGCAGCTTAAGCGGGAGAGGCTACACCTTC

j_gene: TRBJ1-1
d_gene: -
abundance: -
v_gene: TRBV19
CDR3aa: CASRAGRSTEAFF
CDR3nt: TGTGCCAGTAGGGCAGGGAGGAGTACTGAAGCTTTCTTT

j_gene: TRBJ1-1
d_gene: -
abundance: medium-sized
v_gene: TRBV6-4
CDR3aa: CASSPRGDTTEAFF
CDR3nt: TGTGCCAGCAGTCCTCGAGGGGACACAACTGAAGCTTTCTTT

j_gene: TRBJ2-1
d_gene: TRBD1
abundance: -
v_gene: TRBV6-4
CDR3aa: CASSQDLGTGSNEQFF
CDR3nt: TGTGCCAGCAGTCAGGACCTGGGGACAGGGTCCAATGAGCAGTTCTTC

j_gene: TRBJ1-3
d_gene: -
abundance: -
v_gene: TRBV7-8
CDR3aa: CASSRAGVSSGNTIYF
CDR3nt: TGTGCCAGCAGCCGGGCAGGGGTTAGCTCTGGAAACACCATATATTTT

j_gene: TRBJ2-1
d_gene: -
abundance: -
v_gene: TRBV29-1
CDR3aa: CSVTWGGGGNEQFF
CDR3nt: TGCAGCGTCACCTGGGGAGGAGGCGGCAATGAGCAGTTCTTC

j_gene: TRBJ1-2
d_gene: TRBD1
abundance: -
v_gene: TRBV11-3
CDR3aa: CASSKSDRDYGYTF
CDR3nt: TGTGCCAGCAGCAAGTCGGACAGGGACTATGGCTACACCTTC

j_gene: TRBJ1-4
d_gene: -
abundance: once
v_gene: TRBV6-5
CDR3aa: CASRNGGGKLFF
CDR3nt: TGTGCCAGCAGAAACGGGGGCGGGAAACTGTTTTTT

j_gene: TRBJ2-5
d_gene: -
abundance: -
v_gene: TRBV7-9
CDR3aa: CASSPGTKQETQYF
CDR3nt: TGTGCCAGCAGCCCCGGGACCAAACAAGAGACCCAGTACTTC

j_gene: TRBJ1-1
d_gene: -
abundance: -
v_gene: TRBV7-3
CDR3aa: CASSATNLNTEAFF
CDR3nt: TGTGCCAGCAGCGCGACTAACTTGAACACTGAAGCTTTCTTT

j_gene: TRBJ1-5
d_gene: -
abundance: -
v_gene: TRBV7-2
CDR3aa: CASSLSFSQPQHF
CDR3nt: TGTGCCAGCAGCTTATCATTCTCTCAGCCCCAGCATTTT

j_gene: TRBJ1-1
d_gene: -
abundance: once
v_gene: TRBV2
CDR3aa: CATQGPERAEAFF
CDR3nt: TGTGCCACCCAGGGGCCGGAGAGGGCTGAAGCTTTCTTT

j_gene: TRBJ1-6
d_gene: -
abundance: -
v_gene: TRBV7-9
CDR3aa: CASSSGTPYNSPLHF
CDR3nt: TGTGCCAGCAGCTCGGGGACACCCTATAATTCACCCCTCCACTTT

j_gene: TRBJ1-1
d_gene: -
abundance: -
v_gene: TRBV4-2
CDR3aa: CASSQEASTSTEAFF
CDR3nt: TGTGCCAGCAGCCAAGAAGCTTCGACAAGCACTGAAGCTTTCTTT

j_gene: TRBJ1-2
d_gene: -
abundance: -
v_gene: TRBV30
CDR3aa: CAWSVWGSSSYGYTF
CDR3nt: TGTGCCTGGAGTGTGTGGGGGTCTTCTAGCTATGGCTACACCTTC

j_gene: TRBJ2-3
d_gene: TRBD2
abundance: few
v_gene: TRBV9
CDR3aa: CASSSSGLSDTQYF
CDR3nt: TGTGCCAGCAGCTCTAGCGGTCTATCAGATACGCAGTATTTT

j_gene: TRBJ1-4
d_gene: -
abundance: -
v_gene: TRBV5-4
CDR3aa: CASSYGQSGQLFF
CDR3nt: TGTGCCAGCAGCTACGGACAGAGCGGGCAACTGTTTTTT

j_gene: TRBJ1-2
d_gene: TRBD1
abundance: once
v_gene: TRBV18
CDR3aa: CASSSDRGNYGYTF
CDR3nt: TGTGCCAGCTCATCGGACAGGGGGAACTATGGCTACACCTTC

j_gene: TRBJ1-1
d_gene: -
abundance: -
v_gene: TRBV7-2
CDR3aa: CASSLKVNTEAFF
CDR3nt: TGTGCCAGCAGCTTAAAGGTGAACACTGAAGCTTTCTTT

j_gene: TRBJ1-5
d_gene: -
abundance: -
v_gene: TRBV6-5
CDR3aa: CASSYARGQPQHF
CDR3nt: TGTGCCAGCAGTTACGCCAGGGGTCAGCCCCAGCATTTT

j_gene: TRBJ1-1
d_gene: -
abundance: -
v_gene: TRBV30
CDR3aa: CAWSDLDRSEAFF
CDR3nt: TGTGCCTGGAGTGATCTGGACCGGTCAGAAGCTTTCTTT

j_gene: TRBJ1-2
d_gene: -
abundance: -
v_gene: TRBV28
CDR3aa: CASRGAVYGYTF
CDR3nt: TGTGCCAGCAGGGGGGCGGTCTATGGCTACACCTTC